These 27 T cell receptor beta chains were sequenced from one sample in a study of early T cells in non-severe SARS-CoV-2 infection. From the 5' RACE reads, TCRdb called clonotypes with MiXCR, one entry per CDR3 protein. The sample contains roughly 30,000 distinct CDR3 sequences, 5% to 6% of which appear only once. Sequenced input: whole blood. The source of these receptors is an adult who was a healthcare worker with PCR-confirmed SARS-CoV-2 infection or an uninfected control (not recorded which).

This clonotype was seen many times. This chain connects TRBV5-1 to TRBJ2-7; 8 bases align to TRBD1. Germline V CDR1 and CDR2: SGHRS, YFSETQ. CDR3 size: 17 residues. Losses at the gene ends were 3 bases for V and 7 bases for J; bases not matched to a gene: 18. CDR3 sequence: CASSYRDRISPMEEQYF. CDR3 sequence (DNA): TGCGCCAGCAGCTACCGGGACAGGATATCCCCCATGGAGGAGCAGTACTTC.

This clonotype came up many times. V is TRBV20-1 and J is TRBJ2-1, with TRBD2 matching over 11 bases. This CDR3 has 16 residues. Germline V gene sequence: CDR1 DFQATT, CDR2 SNEGSKA (reference sequence). V was pared by 6 bases and J by 8 bases, with 15 bases of the junction left unmatched. This CDR3 is CSALAATSGSFDEQFF. The CDR3 nucleotides read TGCAGTGCCCTCGCGGCCACTAGCGGGAGTTTTGATGAGCAGTTCTTC.

Ten or more counts support this clonotype. This chain links TRBV15 with TRBJ2-6; D possibly corresponds to TRBD2 (5 bases). Trimming took off 3 bases at V and 2 bases at J, with 23 bases between the two ends. Looked up from germline, CDR1 is LNHNV and CDR2 is YYDKDF (reference sequence). CDR3 length: 20 amino acids. CDR3 nucleotides: TGTGCCACCAGCAGGCCTACAAGCCTAGCCCCAAATCCTGGGGCCAACGTCCTGACTTTC. Amino acid sequence: CATSRPTSLAPNPGANVLTF.

This clonotype showed up many times. V usage is TRBV30 and J usage is TRBJ2-1; D is possibly TRBD1 (6 bases). The length of the CDR3 is 15 residues. V lost 0 bases, J lost 0 bases, and 9 bases lay in between. CDR1 is GTSNPN, CDR2 SVGIG, per germline (reference sequence). The CDR3 nucleotides read TGTGCCTGGAGTGTACAGGGTGGCTCCTACAATGAGCAGTTCTTC. Encoded protein: CAWSVQGGSYNEQFF.

This clonotype was recorded at least ten times. The chain links TRBV12-3 or TRBV12-4 to TRBJ1-5; 10 bases align to TRBD1. The CDR3 is made up of 18 amino acids. Trimming at V came to 3 bases and at J to 0 bases, leaving 8 bases not matched to a gene. The CDR3 region has the DNA TGTGCCAGCAGTTTCCGGGGGACAGGGGTTCATAGCAATCAGCCCCAGCATTTT. Encoded protein: CASSFRGTGVHSNQPQHF.

This clonotype was seen many times. The rearrangement links TRBV11-3 to TRBJ1-1; D is unclear. The CDR3 has 14 amino acids. Germline loops: CDR1 SGHNT, CDR2 YENEEA. The V end was cut by 1 base, the J end by 0 bases, with 6 bases between. In DNA form, the CDR3 reads TGTGCCAGCAGCTTAGGCGGGGTGAACACTGAAGCTTTCTTT. Translation: CASSLGGVNTEAFF.

The table lists this clonotype with many counts. The chain uses TRBV5-4 and TRBJ1-1; 8 nucleotides match TRBD1. Germline V lookup: CDR1 SGHNT, CDR2 YYREEE (reference sequence). This CDR3 is built from 14 residues. The trim removed 1 base at V and 5 bases at J, leaving 4 bases unmatched. Here the CDR3 DNA reads TGTGCCAGCAGCTTGAGACAGGGGATAACTGAAGCTTTCTTT. Translated, it gives CASSLRQGITEAFF.

The sample holds many counts of this clonotype. The rearrangement links TRBV20-1 to TRBJ2-1; D tentatively fits TRBD1 or TRBD2 (6 bases each). Trimming removed 4 bases from V and 2 bases from J, with 12 bases in between. In germline, CDR1 is DFQATT, CDR2 SNEGSKA (reference sequence). The CDR3 is 14 amino acids. CDR3 in DNA: TGCAGTGCTAACGACGGGGGCGCCTACAATGAGCAGTTCTTC. This codes for CSANDGGAYNEQFF.

This clonotype was found many times. The J gene is TRBJ2-2, the V gene TRBV24-1; the match to TRBD1 covers 10 bases. From germline, CDR1 is KGHDR and CDR2 SFDVKD. Trimming at V came to 3 bases and at J to 6 bases, leaving 6 bases not matched to a gene. This CDR3 is built from 16 residues. The CDR3 DNA reads TGTGCCACCAGTGATGCCGGGACAGGGGTCCCCGGGGAGCTGTTTTTT. Its translation is CATSDAGTGVPGELFF.

The V call is TRBV20-1, the J call TRBJ2-3, with D possibly being TRBD1 or TRBD2 (5 bases each). The V gene lost 4 bases and the J gene lost 4 bases, with 21 bases spanning the gap. The CDR3 is made up of 16 amino acids. CDR1 and CDR2 from the germline V gene are DFQATT and SNEGSKA (reference sequence). The CDR3 region has the DNA TGCAGTGCTACCGTCTGGGACCCCGGTCGCGCAGATACGCAGTATTTT. Amino acid sequence: CSATVWDPGRADTQYF.

This clonotype was seen a handful of times. The V and J genes are TRBV20-1 and TRBJ2-7; D tentatively reads TRBD1 or TRBD2 (5 bases each). V was shortened by 4 bases and J by 7 bases, with 23 bases between the two germline ends. The CDR3 sequence is 15 residues long. Germline V lookup: CDR1 DFQATT, CDR2 SNEGSKA (reference sequence). The CDR3 here is CSANPPIGTGVEQYF. The CDR3 nucleotides read TGCAGTGCTAACCCACCTATCGGGACCGGCGTGGAGCAGTACTTC.

This clonotype came up many times. The genes are TRBV5-5 and TRBJ1-4; TRBD1 is a possible D gene (5 bases). The CDR3 has 15 residues. V gave up 4 bases and J gave up 0 bases, with 10 bases separating them. Germline values: CDR1 SGHKS, CDR2 YYEKEE (reference sequence). The CDR3 DNA follows: TGTGCCAGCAGCGTGGGGCCAGCAACTAATGAAAAACTGTTTTTT. This sequence encodes CASSVGPATNEKLFF.

The chain combines TRBV4-2 with TRBJ2-7; 8 bases are shared with TRBD2. The CDR3 runs to 16 residues. Germline V gives CDR1 LGHNA, CDR2 YNFKEQ. Trimming took 3 bases from V and 0 from J; bases not matched to a gene: 7. CDR3 region: CASSQQLAESSYEQYF. In DNA, the CDR3 is TGTGCCAGCAGCCAGCAACTAGCGGAGAGCTCCTACGAGCAGTACTTC.

This clonotype turned up a few times. The chain couples TRBV9 to TRBJ2-3, with D uncertain. CDR1 and CDR2 (germline): SGDLS, YYNGEE. V lost 0 bases and J 6 bases, leaving 14 bases between the germline ends. The CDR3 runs 15 residues. The CDR3 sequence is CASSVGGGPVDTQYF. The CDR3 bases are TGTGCCAGCAGCGTAGGAGGCGGTCCGGTTGATACGCAGTATTTT.

This clonotype was picked up many times. The chain uses TRBV2 and TRBJ1-5; no firm D call. Looked up from germline, CDR1 is SNHLY and CDR2 is FYNNEI. V lost 4 bases, J lost 0 bases, and 7 bases lay in between. The CDR3 sequence is 14 residues long. CDR3 loop: CASSGVNSNQPQHF. Here the CDR3 DNA reads TGTGCCAGCAGTGGGGTGAATAGCAATCAGCCCCAGCATTTT.

This clonotype was counted a few times. This sequence joins TRBV6-6 and TRBJ2-5, with TRBD1 identical over 7 bases. CDR1 and CDR2 (germline): MNHNY, SVGAGI (reference sequence). Trimming cost V 3 bases and J 5 bases; bases outside gene matches: 3. The CDR3 length is 13 residues. The CDR3, as DNA: TGTGCCAGCAGTTATGAGGGACAGGAGACCCAGTACTTC. It encodes CASSYEGQETQYF.

A few counts support this clonotype. The chain joins TRBV7-2 to TRBJ2-1; possible D gene TRBD1, 6 bases. The germline CDR1 and CDR2 sequences are SGHTA and FQGNSA. The CDR3 contains 15 residues. V was clipped by 1 base and J by 6 bases, with 13 bases between them. The CDR3 reads CASSLDSTGPNEQFF. CDR3 nucleotide sequence: TGTGCCAGCAGCTTAGATTCCACAGGGCCCAATGAGCAGTTCTTC.

This clonotype was seen only a few times. CDR3 coding DNA: TGTGCCAGCAGTGCGTCGGGAGGGGGCACAGATACGCAGTATTTT. Residues: CASSASGGGTDTQYF. The chain is built from TRBV6-4 and TRBJ2-3, with 8 bases lining up with TRBD2. CDR1 is MRHNA, CDR2 SNTAGT, per germline. V was clipped by 4 bases and J by 1 base; unmatched bases: 4. The CDR3 runs to 15 residues.

As to this clonotype: Possible read error: a much larger clone is one base away. This chain connects TRBV6-1 to TRBJ2-5; tentative D call: TRBD2 (5 bases). CDR1 and CDR2 from the germline V gene are MNHNS and SASEGT. V was shortened by 4 bases and J by 5 bases, with 11 bases between the two germline ends. The CDR3 covers 13 residues. In DNA, the CDR3 is TGTGCCAGCAGTGGAGGGCGCCAGGAGACCCAGTACTTC. Protein: CASSGGRQETQYF.

The rearrangement joins TRBV3-1 to TRBJ2-2; a weak D match, TRBD2 (6 bases). V lost 6 bases and J lost 5, with 16 bases in between. Germline lookup yields CDR1 LGHDT and CDR2 YNNKEL (reference sequence). The CDR3 contains 15 residues. In DNA, the CDR3 is TGTGCCAGCAGGGCCGCCCCTGGGGGGACCGGGGAGCTGTTTTTT. Its protein is CASRAAPGGTGELFF.

Many counts were recorded for this clonotype. The genes are TRBV14 and TRBJ2-2; 7 bases align to TRBD1. Germline loops: CDR1 SGHDN, CDR2 FVKESK. CDR3 length: 16 amino acids. Germline trimming cut 3 bases from V and 0 bases from J; bases unmatched to any gene: 4. In nucleotides, the CDR3 is TGTGCCAGCAGCCAGGCAGGGGGTTCGAACACCGGGGAGCTGTTTTTT. Its protein is CASSQAGGSNTGELFF.

This clonotype was seen repeatedly, ten times or more. The chain combines TRBV12-3 or TRBV12-4 with TRBJ1-1; 12 nucleotides line up with TRBD1. J was trimmed by 11 bases and V by 6 bases; bases with no gene match: 10. This CDR3 has 14 amino acids. CDR3 sequence (DNA): TGTGCCAGCAGCAACCGGGACAGGGGGCTTTTTGCTTTCTTT. Translated, it gives CASSNRDRGLFAFF.

This clonotype was counted at least ten times. The chain recombines TRBV19 with TRBJ2-1; TRBD1 or TRBD2 may be the D gene (5 bases each). Germline CDR1 and CDR2: LNHDA and SQIVND (reference sequence). The CDR3 has 11 residues. Trimming left V 4 bases short and J 10 bases short, with 8 bases between. CDR3 DNA: TGTGCCAGTAGTAGAGGGACCGAGCAGTTCTTC. Its translation: CASSRGTEQFF.

This clonotype came up many times. V gene TRBV28 combines with J gene TRBJ2-7, with no clear D. The CDR3 length is 11 residues. Looked up from germline, CDR1 is MDHEN and CDR2 is SYDVKM. V was shortened by 5 bases and J by 4 bases, with 6 bases between the two germline ends. In DNA form, the CDR3 reads TGTGCCAGCAGTGTCAATTACGAGCAGTACTTC. Translation gives CASSVNYEQYF.

For this clonotype: A junction end diverges from the germline sequence, so it may reflect a read error. The rearrangement uses TRBV7-9 and TRBJ2-1; TRBD2 is a possible D gene (6 bases). CDR1 is SEHNR, CDR2 FQNEAQ, per germline (reference sequence). The CDR3 spans 13 residues. CDR3 bases: TGTGCCAGCAGCGCCAACGTCGGGACTCCCTTGGTCTTC. It encodes CASSANVGTPLVF.

Ten or more counts support this clonotype. CDR3 coding DNA: TGTGCCAGCAGTTTCCAATACCAAGAGACCCAGTACTTC. This gives the protein CASSFQYQETQYF. The rearrangement joins TRBV28 to TRBJ2-5; D gene unclear. Trimming removed 3 bases from V and 0 bases from J, with 5 bases in between. Germline CDR1 MDHEN, CDR2 SYDVKM. The CDR3 runs to 13 residues. Together with reference TRBV28 and TRBJ2-5, the CDR3 gives the full variable domain: DVKVTQSSRYLVKRTGEKVFLECVQDMDHENMFWYRQDPGLGLRLIYFSYDVKMKEKGDIPEGYSVSREKKERFSLILESASTNQTSMYLCASSFQYQETQYFGPGTRLLVL.

The V and J genes are TRBV6-5 and TRBJ1-6; 7 positions match TRBD1. CDR3 length: 14 amino acids. Germline loops: CDR1 MNHEY, CDR2 SVGAGI. The V segment lost 8 bases and the J segment 8 bases; nucleotides outside the gene matches: 9. Here the CDR3 reads CASSDRWMDSPLHF. CDR3 in DNA: TGTGCCAGCTCGGACAGGTGGATGGATTCACCCCTCCACTTT.